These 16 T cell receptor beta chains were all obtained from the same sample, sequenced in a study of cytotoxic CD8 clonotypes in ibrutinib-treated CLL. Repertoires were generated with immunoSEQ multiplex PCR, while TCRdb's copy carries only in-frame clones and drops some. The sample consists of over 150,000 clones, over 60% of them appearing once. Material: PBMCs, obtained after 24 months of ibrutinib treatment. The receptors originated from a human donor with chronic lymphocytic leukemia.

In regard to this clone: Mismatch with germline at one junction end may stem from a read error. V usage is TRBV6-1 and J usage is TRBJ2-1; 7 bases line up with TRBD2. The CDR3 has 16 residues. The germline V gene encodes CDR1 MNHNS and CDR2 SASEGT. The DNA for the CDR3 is TGTGCCATCAGTGAGTCGACTAGCAGAATATACAATGAGCAGTTCTTC. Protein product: CAISESTSRIYNEQFF.

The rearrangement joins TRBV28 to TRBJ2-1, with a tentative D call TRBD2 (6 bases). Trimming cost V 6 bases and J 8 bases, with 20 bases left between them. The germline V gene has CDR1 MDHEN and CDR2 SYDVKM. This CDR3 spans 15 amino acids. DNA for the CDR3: TGTGCCAGCAGCCCGACTAGTAAACGGGTACATGAGCAGTTCTTC. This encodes CASSPTSKRVHEQFF.

The CDR3 nucleotides are TGCAGCGTTGCCTCGATGGGACAGGAGAACACCGGGGAGCTGTTTTTT. Protein: CSVASMGQENTGELFF. V usage is TRBV29-1 and J usage is TRBJ2-2; 8 bases map to TRBD1. The CDR3 is made up of 16 amino acids. Germline-derived CDR1 and CDR2 are SQVTM and ANQGSEA. Unmatched junction bases numbered 8, after V lost 4 bases and J lost 1 base.

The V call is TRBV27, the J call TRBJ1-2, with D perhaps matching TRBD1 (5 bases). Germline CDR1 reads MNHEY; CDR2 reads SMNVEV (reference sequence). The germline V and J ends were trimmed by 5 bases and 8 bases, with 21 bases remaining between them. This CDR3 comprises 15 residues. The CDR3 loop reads CASSPNRILTMGYTF. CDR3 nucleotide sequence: TGTGCCAGCAGTCCAAACAGGATTCTAACTATGGGCTACACCTTC.

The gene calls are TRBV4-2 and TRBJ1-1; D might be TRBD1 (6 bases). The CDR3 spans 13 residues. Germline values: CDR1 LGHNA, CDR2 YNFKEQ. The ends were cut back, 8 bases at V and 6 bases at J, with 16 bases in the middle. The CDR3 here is CASETRGSPEAFF. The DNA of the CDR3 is TGTGCCAGCGAGACCAGGGGTTCGCCTGAAGCTTTCTTT.

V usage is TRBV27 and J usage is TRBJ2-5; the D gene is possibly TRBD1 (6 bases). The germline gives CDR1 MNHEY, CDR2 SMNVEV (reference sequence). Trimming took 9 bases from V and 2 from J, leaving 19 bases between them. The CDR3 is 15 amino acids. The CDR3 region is CASSDRSPKQETQYF. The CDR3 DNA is TGTGCCAGTAGTGACAGGAGTCCAAAACAAGAGACCCAGTACTTC.

CDR3 DNA: TGTGCCAGCAGTTATACCCGGGACAGGGAAGCTTTCTTT. Protein: CASSYTRDREAFF. This rearrangement joins TRBV28 to TRBJ1-1, with 8 bases fitting TRBD1. This CDR3 is 13 amino acids long. V dropped 4 bases and J dropped 8; count of bases not matched to a gene: 6. Per germline, CDR1 MDHEN and CDR2 SYDVKM.

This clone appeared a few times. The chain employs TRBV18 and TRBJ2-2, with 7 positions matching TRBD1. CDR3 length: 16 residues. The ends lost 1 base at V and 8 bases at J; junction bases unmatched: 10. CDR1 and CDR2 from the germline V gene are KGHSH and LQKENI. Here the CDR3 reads CASSPRPTGELGELFF. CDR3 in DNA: TGTGCCAGCTCACCACGTCCCACAGGGGAGTTGGGGGAGCTGTTTTTT.

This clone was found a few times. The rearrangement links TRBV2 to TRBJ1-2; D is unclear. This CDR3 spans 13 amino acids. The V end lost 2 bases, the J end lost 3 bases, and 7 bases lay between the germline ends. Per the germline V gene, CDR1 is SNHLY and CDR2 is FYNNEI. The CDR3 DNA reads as TGTGCCAGCAGTGAATATAGGGACTATGGCTACACCTTC. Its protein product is CASSEYRDYGYTF.

The CDR3 DNA reads TGTGCCAGCAGCCAATCGGGACAGATCTACGAGCAGTACTTC. It translates to CASSQSGQIYEQYF. The V and J genes are TRBV7-2 and TRBJ2-7; 7 nucleotides line up with TRBD1. The length of the CDR3 is 14 residues. V dropped 5 bases and J dropped 3; count of bases not matched to a gene: 7. Germline loops: CDR1 SGHTA, CDR2 FQGNSA.

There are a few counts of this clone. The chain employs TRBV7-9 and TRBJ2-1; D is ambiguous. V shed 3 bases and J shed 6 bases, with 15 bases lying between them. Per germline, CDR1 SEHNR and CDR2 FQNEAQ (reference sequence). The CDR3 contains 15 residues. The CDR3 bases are TGTGCCAGCAGCTTTCGGCGGAGTAGCAGCAATGAGCAGTTCTTC. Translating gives CASSFRRSSSNEQFF. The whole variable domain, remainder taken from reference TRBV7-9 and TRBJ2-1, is DTGVSQNPRHKITKRGQNVTFRCDPISEHNRLYWYRQTLGQGPEFLTYFQNEAQLEKSRLLSDRFSAERPKGSFSTLEIQRTEQGDSAMYLCASSFRRSSSNEQFFGPGTRLTVL.

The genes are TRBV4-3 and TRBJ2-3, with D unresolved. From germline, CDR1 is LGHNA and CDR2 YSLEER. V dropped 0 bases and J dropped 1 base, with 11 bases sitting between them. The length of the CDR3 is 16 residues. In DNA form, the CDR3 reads TGCGCCAGCAGCCAAGAGCTCGCGGAAGGCACAGATACGCAGTATTTT. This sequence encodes CASSQELAEGTDTQYF.

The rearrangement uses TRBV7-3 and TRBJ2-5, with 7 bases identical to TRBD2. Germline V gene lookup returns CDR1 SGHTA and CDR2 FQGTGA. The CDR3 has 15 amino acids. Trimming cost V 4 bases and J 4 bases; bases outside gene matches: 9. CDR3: CASSSNRGDGETQYF. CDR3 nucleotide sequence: TGTGCCAGCAGCTCAAACCGGGGGGACGGAGAGACCCAGTACTTC.

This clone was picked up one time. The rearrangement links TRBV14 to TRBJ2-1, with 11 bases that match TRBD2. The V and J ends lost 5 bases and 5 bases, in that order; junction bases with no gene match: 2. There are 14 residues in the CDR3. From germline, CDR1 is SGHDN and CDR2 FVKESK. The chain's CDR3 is CASSEGLADNEQFF. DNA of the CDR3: TGTGCCAGCAGCGAGGGACTAGCGGACAATGAGCAGTTCTTC.

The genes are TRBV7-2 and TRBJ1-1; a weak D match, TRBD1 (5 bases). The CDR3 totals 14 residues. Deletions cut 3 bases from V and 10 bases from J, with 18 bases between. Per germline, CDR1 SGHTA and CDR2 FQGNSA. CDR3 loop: CASSFSRANKGAFF. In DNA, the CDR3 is TGTGCCAGCAGCTTTAGCAGGGCCAACAAGGGAGCTTTCTTT.

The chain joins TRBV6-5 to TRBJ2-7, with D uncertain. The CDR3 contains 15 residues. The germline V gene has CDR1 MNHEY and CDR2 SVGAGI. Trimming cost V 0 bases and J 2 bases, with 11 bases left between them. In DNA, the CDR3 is TGTGCCAGCAGTTACTCGAGGCAGAACCCCTACGAGCAGTACTTC. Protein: CASSYSRQNPYEQYF.